This T cell receptor beta chain was captured by sequencing in a study of shared clonotypes between healthy human individuals. Looked up from germline, CDR1 is SGHTA and CDR2 is FQGTGA. The CDR3 spans 13 residues. The V and J ends lost 5 bases and 1 base respectively, with 8 bases between them. Only in-frame clones appear in the TCRdb table, and some are missing; sequencing was by immunoSEQ multiplex PCR. The sample has roughly 2,300,000 clones, roughly 92% seen once. The source material was naive CD4+ T cells from PBMCs. Regarding subset: CD45RA+ positively selected. The rearrangement links TRBV7-3 to TRBJ1-1; D is ambiguous. This receptor was obtained from a man in his late teens or twenties in good health. Some clones in this sample may be carry-over from other donors' samples. The CDR3 here is CASSRSRNTEAFF. The DNA of the CDR3 is TGTGCCAGCAGCAGGAGCCGGAACACTGAAGCTTTCTTT.